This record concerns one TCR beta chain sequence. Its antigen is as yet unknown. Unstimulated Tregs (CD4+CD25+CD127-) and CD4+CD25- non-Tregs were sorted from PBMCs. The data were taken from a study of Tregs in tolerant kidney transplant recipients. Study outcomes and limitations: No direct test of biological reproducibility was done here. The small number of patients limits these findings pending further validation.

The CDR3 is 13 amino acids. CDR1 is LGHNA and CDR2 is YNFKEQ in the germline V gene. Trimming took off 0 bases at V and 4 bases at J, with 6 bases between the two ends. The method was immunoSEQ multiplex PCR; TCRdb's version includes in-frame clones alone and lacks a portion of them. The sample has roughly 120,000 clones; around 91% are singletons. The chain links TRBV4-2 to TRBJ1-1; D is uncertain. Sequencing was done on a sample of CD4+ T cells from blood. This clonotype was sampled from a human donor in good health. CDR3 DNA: TGTGCCAGCAGCCAAGACTGGGCCACTGAAGCTTTCTTT. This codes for CASSQDWATEAFF.